These T cell receptor beta chains were read from a single sample in a study of blood T cell repertoires in COVID-19. Data came from immunoSEQ multiplex PCR; TCRdb stores just in-frame clones and leaves some out. The sample has approximately 98,000 clones; 80% to 90% are singletons. The sample comprised peripheral blood. The receptors were gathered from a human donor in a cohort sampled during active COVID-19. Each CDR3 is given with its conserved first and last residue. D genes are given only for firm matches. Clone size appears in some rows only: once, few, many, or a class for an expanded clone.

D gene,V gene,J gene,clone size,CDR3 protein,CDR3 DNA
TRBD1,TRBV7-8,TRBJ1-4,.,CASSSLGQEKLFF,TGTGCCAGCAGCTCATTGGGACAGGAAAAACTGTTTTTT
.,TRBV19,TRBJ1-6,.,CASSIGQGNSPLHF,TGTGCCAGTAGTATCGGCCAGGGTAATTCACCCCTCCACTTT
TRBD2,TRBV7-8,TRBJ2-5,.,CASRQLAGGGETQYF,TGTGCCAGCAGACAGCTAGCGGGAGGAGGGGAGACCCAGTACTTC
.,TRBV18,TRBJ1-3,.,CASSLQTFDSGNTIYF,TGTGCCAGCTCACTCCAGACATTCGACTCTGGAAACACCATATATTTT
.,TRBV3-1/TRBV3-2,TRBJ2-1,.,CASSQGGEQFF,TGTGCCAGCAGCCAGGGCGGGGAGCAGTTCTTC
.,TRBV27,TRBJ2-3,.,CASSLWPGASTDTQYF,TGTGCCAGCAGTTTATGGCCAGGGGCAAGTACAGATACGCAGTATTTT
.,TRBV3-1/TRBV3-2,TRBJ1-2,once,CASSQDRTLGYGYTF,TGTGCCAGCAGCCAAGACCGCACCCTAGGCTATGGCTACACCTTC
TRBD2,TRBV5-4,TRBJ2-5,.,CASSLLAGGETQYF,TGTGCCAGCAGCTTACTAGCGGGGGGGGAGACCCAGTACTTC
.,TRBV7-9,TRBJ1-1,.,CASSPELRLNTEAFF,TGTGCCAGCAGCCCCGAATTGAGGTTGAACACTGAAGCTTTCTTT
.,TRBV6-5,TRBJ1-1,.,CASSYLASAEEAFF,TGTGCCAGCAGTTACCTGGCCTCCGCGGAGGAAGCTTTCTTT
.,TRBV5-1,TRBJ1-5,.,CASRRGRGEDQPQHF,TGCGCCAGCAGAAGGGGGAGGGGTGAAGATCAGCCCCAGCATTTT
.,TRBV5-5,TRBJ2-4,.,CASSFGQPRDIQYF,TGTGCCAGCAGCTTCGGACAGCCCCGGGACATTCAGTACTTC
TRBD1,TRBV5-1,TRBJ1-1,.,CASSQGGGSLNTEAFF,TGCGCCAGCAGCCAGGGGGGAGGAAGCCTGAACACTGAAGCTTTCTTT
TRBD2,TRBV2,TRBJ2-3,.,CASRQLAGEADTQYF,TGTGCCAGCCGGCAGCTAGCGGGAGAAGCAGATACGCAGTATTTT
.,TRBV12-3/TRBV12-4,TRBJ2-7,.,CASTREIKDEQYF,TGTGCCAGCACTCGGGAGATAAAGGACGAGCAGTACTTC
TRBD1,TRBV5-8,TRBJ1-2,.,CASSEGQTRYYGYTF,TGTGCCAGCAGCGAGGGACAGACTAGATACTATGGCTACACCTTC
.,TRBV9,TRBJ2-3,.,CASEGGGTDTQYF,TGTGCCAGCGAAGGCGGGGGCACAGATACGCAGTATTTT
.,TRBV27,TRBJ2-2,.,CASSTGRGIAGELFF,TGTGCCAGCTCAACGGGACGGGGGATTGCCGGGGAGCTGTTTTTT
TRBD2,TRBV4-1,TRBJ2-5,.,CASSQEAGVPWETQYF,TGCGCCAGCAGCCAAGAGGCGGGGGTCCCATGGGAGACCCAGTACTTC
TRBD1,TRBV5-4,TRBJ1-2,.,CASSLQGATYGYTF,TGTGCCAGCAGCTTACAGGGGGCGACCTATGGCTACACCTTC
TRBD1,TRBV5-6,TRBJ2-7,once,CASSLGLGGQGDYEQYF,TGTGCCAGCAGCTTGGGCCTCGGGGGACAGGGGGACTACGAGCAGTACTTC
.,TRBV11-2,TRBJ2-5,.,CASSSTGSVQETQYF,TGTGCCAGCAGCTCTACCGGGTCGGTTCAAGAGACCCAGTACTTC
TRBD2,TRBV7-3,TRBJ2-3,.,CASSLTITSGLDTQYF,TGTGCCAGCAGCTTAACGATTACTAGCGGTTTAGATACGCAGTATTTT
TRBD1,TRBV6-2/TRBV6-3,TRBJ1-2,.,CASSSGQDYYGYTF,TGTGCCAGCAGCTCGGGACAGGATTACTATGGCTACACCTTC
.,TRBV12-5,TRBJ1-4,.,CASGLGTVDKLFF,TGTGCTAGTGGTTTGGGGACAGTCGACAAACTGTTTTTT
TRBD1,TRBV5-5,TRBJ2-7,.,CASSLGTGDHEQYF,TGTGCCAGCAGCTTGGGGACAGGGGACCACGAGCAGTACTTC
TRBD2,TRBV11-2,TRBJ2-1,.,CASSPGTSGSGSYNEQFF,TGTGCCAGCAGCCCAGGGACTAGCGGGAGTGGCTCCTACAATGAGCAGTTCTTC
.,TRBV5-1,TRBJ1-5,.,CASSFGGTDQPQHF,TGCGCCAGCAGCTTCGGCGGGACGGATCAGCCCCAGCATTTT
TRBD2,TRBV4-1,TRBJ2-1,.,CASSQTSVYNEQFF,TGCGCCAGCAGCCAAACTAGCGTCTACAATGAGCAGTTCTTC
TRBD1,TRBV4-1,TRBJ2-5,.,CASSQGMDRAAQETQYF,TGCGCCAGCAGCCAAGGGATGGACAGGGCCGCCCAAGAGACCCAGTACTTC
.,TRBV3-1/TRBV3-2,TRBJ1-1,.,CASTTGWGTEAFF,TGTGCCAGCACCACAGGCTGGGGCACTGAAGCTTTCTTT
TRBD2,TRBV3-1/TRBV3-2,TRBJ2-5,.,CASSPRTSGGLGGTQYF,TGTGCCAGCAGTCCGAGGACTAGCGGGGGGTTAGGTGGGACCCAGTACTTC
TRBD2,TRBV14,TRBJ2-3,.,CASSLQGTSGTDTQYF,TGTGCCAGCAGCCTCCAGGGGACTAGCGGGACAGATACGCAGTATTTT
.,TRBV5-1,TRBJ2-3,.,CASSSLTDTQYF,TGCGCCAGCAGCTCCCTCACAGATACGCAGTATTTT
.,TRBV5-1,TRBJ2-1,.,CASSFPAGRSYNEQFF,TGCGCCAGCAGCTTTCCGGCGGGACGCTCCTACAATGAGCAGTTCTTC
TRBD1,TRBV19,TRBJ1-3,.,CASSPPWDRGLISGNTIYF,TGTGCCAGTAGTCCCCCTTGGGACAGGGGGCTGATCTCTGGAAACACCATATATTTT
.,TRBV28,TRBJ2-7,.,CASRGGGMRNEQYF,TGTGCCAGTCGCGGGGGCGGGATGAGGAACGAGCAGTACTTC
.,TRBV24-1,TRBJ1-2,.,CATSDHLSYGYTF,TGTGCCACCAGTGATCACTTGTCCTATGGCTACACCTTC
.,TRBV30,TRBJ1-2,few,CAWSPYYRRGYTF,TGTGCCTGGAGTCCCTACTACCGAAGGGGCTACACCTTC
TRBD2,TRBV5-1,TRBJ2-2,.,CASSILGLAGGNGELFF,TGCGCCAGCAGCATACTAGGACTAGCGGGAGGAAACGGGGAGCTGTTTTTT
TRBD1,TRBV18,TRBJ2-3,.,CASSPPTGGTDTQYF,TGTGCCAGCTCACCACCGACAGGGGGGACAGATACGCAGTATTTT
TRBD1,TRBV9,TRBJ1-1,.,CASSATGGAGNTEAFF,TGTGCCAGCAGCGCTACAGGGGGCGCGGGGAACACTGAAGCTTTCTTT
.,TRBV5-7,TRBJ2-7,.,CASSSPTSSYEQYF,TGTGCCAGCAGCTCCCCCACGAGCTCCTACGAGCAGTACTTC
.,TRBV4-1,TRBJ2-3,.,CASSYPDIAVSTDTQYF,TGCGCCAGCAGCTACCCCGATATAGCGGTCAGCACAGATACGCAGTATTTT
TRBD1,TRBV5-1,TRBJ1-4,.,CASSLAGGQAKGEKLFF,TGCGCCAGCAGCTTGGCCGGGGGACAGGCTAAAGGGGAAAAACTGTTTTTT
TRBD1,TRBV7-8,TRBJ1-5,.,CASSSSGTGGWQPQHF,TGTGCCAGCAGCTCCTCCGGGACAGGGGGCTGGCAGCCCCAGCATTTT